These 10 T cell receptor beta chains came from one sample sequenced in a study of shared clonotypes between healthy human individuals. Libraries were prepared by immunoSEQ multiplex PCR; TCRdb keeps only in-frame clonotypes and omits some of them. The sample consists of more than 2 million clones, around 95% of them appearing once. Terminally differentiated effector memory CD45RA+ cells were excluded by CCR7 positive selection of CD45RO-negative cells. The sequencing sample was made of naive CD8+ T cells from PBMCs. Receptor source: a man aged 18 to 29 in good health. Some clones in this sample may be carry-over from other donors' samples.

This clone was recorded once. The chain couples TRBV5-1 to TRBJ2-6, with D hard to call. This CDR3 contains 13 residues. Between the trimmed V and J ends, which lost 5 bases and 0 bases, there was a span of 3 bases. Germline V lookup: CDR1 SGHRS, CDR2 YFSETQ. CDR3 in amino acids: CASRDSGANVLTF. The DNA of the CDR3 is TGCGCCAGCAGGGACTCTGGGGCCAACGTCCTGACTTTC.

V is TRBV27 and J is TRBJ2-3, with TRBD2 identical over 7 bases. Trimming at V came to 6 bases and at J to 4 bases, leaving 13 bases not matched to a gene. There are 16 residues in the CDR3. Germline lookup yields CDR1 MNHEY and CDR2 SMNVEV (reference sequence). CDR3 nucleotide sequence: TGTGCCAGCAGCCCCGGGGCGGGAGAAGTGCCAGATACGCAGTATTTT. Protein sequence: CASSPGAGEVPDTQYF.

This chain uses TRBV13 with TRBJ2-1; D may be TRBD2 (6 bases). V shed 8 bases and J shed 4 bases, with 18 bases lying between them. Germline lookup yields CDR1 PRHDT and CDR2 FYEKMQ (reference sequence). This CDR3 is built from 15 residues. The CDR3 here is CASLHGGLLYNEQFF. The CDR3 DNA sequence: TGTGCCAGCCTCCATGGGGGACTTCTATACAATGAGCAGTTCTTC.

The CDR3 loop reads CASSPPGEVRGYTF. The CDR3, as DNA: TGTGCCAGCAGTCCTCCAGGGGAAGTTCGTGGCTACACCTTC. This chain uses TRBV28 with TRBJ1-2, with TRBD1 as a possible D gene (6 bases). Germline CDR1 MDHEN, CDR2 SYDVKM. The CDR3 length is 14 residues. V shed 5 bases and J shed 7 bases, with 17 bases lying between them.

The CDR3 coding sequence is TGTGCCAGCAGGCCCTCGAGCGGGGGGCACAATGAGCAGTTCTTC. Its translation is CASRPSSGGHNEQFF. The V gene is TRBV11-2, the J gene TRBJ2-1; the match to TRBD2 covers 9 bases. The CDR3 has 15 residues. Germline V gene data show CDR1 as SGHAT and CDR2 as FQNNGV. The J segment lost 5 bases and the V segment lost 6 bases, leaving 8 bases of the junction unmatched.

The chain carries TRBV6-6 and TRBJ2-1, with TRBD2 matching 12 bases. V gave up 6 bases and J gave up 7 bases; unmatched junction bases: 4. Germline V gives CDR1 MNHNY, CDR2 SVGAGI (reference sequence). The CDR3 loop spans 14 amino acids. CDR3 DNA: TGTGCCAGCAGCTATGGGACTAGCGGGAATGAGCAGTTCTTC. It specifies CASSYGTSGNEQFF.

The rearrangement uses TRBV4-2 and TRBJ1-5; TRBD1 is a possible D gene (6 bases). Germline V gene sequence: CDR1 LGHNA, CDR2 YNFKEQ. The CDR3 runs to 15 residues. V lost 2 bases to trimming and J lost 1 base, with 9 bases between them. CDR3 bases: TGTGCCAGCAGCCAAAACGACAGGAGCAATCAGCCCCAGCATTTT. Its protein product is CASSQNDRSNQPQHF.

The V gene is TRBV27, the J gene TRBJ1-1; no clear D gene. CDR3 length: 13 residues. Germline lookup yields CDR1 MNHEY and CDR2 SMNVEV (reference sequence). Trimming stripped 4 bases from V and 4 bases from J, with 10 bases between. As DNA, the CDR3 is TGTGCCAGCAGTTCGGGCACCCTCACTGAAGCTTTCTTT. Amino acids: CASSSGTLTEAFF.

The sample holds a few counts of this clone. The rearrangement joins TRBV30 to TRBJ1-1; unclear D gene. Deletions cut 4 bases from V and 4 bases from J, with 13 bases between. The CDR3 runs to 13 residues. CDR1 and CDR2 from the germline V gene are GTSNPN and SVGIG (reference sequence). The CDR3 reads CAWMISFSTEAFF. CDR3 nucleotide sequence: TGTGCCTGGATGATCAGTTTCTCCACTGAAGCTTTCTTT. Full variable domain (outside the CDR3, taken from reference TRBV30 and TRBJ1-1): SQTIHQWPATLVQPVGSPLSLECTVEGTSNPNLYWYRQAAGRGLQLLFYSVGIGQISSEVPQNLSASRPQDRQFILSSKKLLLSDSGFYLCAWMISFSTEAFFGQGTRLTVV.

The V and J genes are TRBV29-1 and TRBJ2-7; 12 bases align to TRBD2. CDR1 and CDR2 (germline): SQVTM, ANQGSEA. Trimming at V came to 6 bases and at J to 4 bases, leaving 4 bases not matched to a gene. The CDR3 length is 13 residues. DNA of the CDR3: TGCAGCGTACGACTAGCGGGAGTATACGAGCAGTACTTC. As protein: CSVRLAGVYEQYF.